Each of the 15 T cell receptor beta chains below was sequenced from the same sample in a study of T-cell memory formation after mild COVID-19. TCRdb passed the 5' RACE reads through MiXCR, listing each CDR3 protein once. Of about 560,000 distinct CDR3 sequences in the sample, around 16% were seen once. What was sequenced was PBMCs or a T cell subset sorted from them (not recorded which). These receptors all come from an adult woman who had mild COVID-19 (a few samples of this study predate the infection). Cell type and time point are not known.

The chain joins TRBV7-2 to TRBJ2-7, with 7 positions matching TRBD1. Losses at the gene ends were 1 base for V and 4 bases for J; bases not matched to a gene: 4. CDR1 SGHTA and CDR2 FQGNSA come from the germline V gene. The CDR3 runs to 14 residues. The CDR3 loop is CASSLVQGEYEQYF. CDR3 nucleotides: TGTGCCAGCAGCTTAGTCCAGGGGGAGTACGAGCAGTACTTC. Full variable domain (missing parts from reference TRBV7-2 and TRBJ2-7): GAGVSQSPSNKVTEKGKDVELRCDPISGHTALYWYRQSLGQGLEFLIYFQGNSAPDKSGLPSDRFSAERTGGSVSTLTIQRTQQEDSAVYLCASSLVQGEYEQYFGPGTRLTVT.

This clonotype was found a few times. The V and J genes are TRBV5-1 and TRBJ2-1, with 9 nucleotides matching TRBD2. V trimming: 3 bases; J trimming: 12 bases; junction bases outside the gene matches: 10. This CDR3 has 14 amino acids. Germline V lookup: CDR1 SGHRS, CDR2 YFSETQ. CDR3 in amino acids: CASSSGSGGPGQFF. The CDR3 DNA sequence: TGCGCCAGCAGCTCGGGGAGCGGGGGGCCGGGGCAGTTCTTC.

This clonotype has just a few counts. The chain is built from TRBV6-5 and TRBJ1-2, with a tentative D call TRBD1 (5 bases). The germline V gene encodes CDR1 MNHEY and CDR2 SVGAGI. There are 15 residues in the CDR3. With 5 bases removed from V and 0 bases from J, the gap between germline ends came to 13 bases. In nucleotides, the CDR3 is TGTGCCAGCAGTAAATGGGACGGCGCTAACTATGGCTACACCTTC. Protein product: CASSKWDGANYGYTF.

This CDR3 reads CASSVSGSEQFF. CDR3 DNA: TGTGCCAGCAGCGTTAGCGGGAGTGAGCAGTTCTTC. The chain carries TRBV13 and TRBJ2-1; 9 positions agree with TRBD2. Germline values: CDR1 PRHDT, CDR2 FYEKMQ (reference sequence). The length of the CDR3 is 12 residues. Germline trimming cut 5 bases from V and 9 bases from J; bases unmatched to any gene: 2.

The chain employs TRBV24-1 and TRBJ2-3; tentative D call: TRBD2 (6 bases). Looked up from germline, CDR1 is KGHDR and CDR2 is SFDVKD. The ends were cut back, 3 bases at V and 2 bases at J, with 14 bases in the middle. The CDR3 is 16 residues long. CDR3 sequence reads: CATSDRGGDTTDTQYF. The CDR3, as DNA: TGTGCCACCAGTGATAGAGGAGGGGATACCACAGATACGCAGTATTTT.

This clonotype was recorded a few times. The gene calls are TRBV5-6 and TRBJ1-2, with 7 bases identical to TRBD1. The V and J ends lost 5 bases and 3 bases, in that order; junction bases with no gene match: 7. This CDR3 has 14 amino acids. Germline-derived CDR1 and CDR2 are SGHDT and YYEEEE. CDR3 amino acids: CASRLRQGHYGYTF. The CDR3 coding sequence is TGTGCCAGCAGGTTGCGACAGGGACACTATGGCTACACCTTC.

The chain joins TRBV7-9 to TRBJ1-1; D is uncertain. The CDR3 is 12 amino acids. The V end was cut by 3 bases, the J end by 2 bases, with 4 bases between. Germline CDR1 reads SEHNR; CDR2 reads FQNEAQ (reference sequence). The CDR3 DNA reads TGTGCCAGCAGCTTCCACAACACTGAAGCTTTCTTT. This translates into CASSFHNTEAFF.

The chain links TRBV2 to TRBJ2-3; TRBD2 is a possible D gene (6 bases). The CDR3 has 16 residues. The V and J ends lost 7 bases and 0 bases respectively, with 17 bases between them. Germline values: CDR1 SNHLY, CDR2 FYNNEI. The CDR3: CASMGSRDLSTDTQYF. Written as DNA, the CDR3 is TGTGCCAGCATGGGATCCCGGGACTTGAGCACAGATACGCAGTATTTT.

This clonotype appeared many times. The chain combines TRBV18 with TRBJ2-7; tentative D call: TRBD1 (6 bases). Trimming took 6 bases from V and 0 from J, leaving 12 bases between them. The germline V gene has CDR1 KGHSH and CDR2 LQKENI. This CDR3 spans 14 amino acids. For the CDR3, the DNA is TGTGCCAGCTCGGTGACAGGCCGCTCCTACGAGCAGTACTTC. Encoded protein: CASSVTGRSYEQYF.

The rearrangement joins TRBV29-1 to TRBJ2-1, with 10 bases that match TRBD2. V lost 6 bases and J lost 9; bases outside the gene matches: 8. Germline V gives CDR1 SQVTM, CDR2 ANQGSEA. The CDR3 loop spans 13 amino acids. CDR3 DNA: TGCAGCGTGCTGGCTAGCGGGAGAACTGAGCAGTTCTTC. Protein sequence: CSVLASGRTEQFF.

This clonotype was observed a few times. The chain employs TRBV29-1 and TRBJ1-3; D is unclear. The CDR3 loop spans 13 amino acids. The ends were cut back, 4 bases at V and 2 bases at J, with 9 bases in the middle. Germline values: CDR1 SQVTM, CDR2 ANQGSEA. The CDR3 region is CSVVEVPGNTIYF. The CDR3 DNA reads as TGCAGCGTTGTAGAGGTTCCTGGAAACACCATATATTTT.

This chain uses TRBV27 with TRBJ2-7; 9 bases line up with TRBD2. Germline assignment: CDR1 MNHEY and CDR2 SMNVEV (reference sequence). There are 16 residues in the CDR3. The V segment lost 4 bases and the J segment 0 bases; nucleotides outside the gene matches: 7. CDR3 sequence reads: CASSSNPTSGSYEQYF. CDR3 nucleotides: TGTGCCAGCAGTTCAAATCCGACTAGCGGCTCCTACGAGCAGTACTTC.

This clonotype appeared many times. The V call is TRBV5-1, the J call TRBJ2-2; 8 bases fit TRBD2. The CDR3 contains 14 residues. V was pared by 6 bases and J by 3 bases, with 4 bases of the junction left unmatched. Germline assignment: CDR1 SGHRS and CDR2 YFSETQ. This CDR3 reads CASNGGGHTGELFF. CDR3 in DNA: TGCGCCAGCAACGGGGGGGGACACACCGGGGAGCTGTTTTTT. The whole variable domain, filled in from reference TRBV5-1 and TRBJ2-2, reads KAGVTQTPRYLIKTRGQQVTLSCSPISGHRSVSWYQQTPGQGLQFLFEYFSETQRNKGNFPGRFSGRQFSNSRSEMNVSTLELGDSALYLCASNGGGHTGELFFGEGSRLTVL.

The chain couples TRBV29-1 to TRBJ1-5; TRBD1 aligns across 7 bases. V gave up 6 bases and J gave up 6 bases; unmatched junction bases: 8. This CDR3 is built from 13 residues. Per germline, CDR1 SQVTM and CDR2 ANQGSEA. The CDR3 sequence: CSVTTGAGQPQHF. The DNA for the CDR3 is TGCAGCGTCACTACAGGGGCCGGTCAGCCCCAGCATTTT.

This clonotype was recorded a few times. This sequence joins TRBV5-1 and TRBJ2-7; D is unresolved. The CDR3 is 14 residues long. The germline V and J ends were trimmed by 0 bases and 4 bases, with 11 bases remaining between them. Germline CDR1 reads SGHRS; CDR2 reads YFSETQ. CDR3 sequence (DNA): TGCGCCAGCAGCTTGGACAAGATCTATTACGAGCAGTACTTC. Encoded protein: CASSLDKIYYEQYF.